The 25 T cell receptor beta chains in this list originate from one sample, sequenced in a study of Ad26.COV2.S vaccination and SARS-CoV-2 variants. Treatment noted: around 19 received Ad26.COV2.S at low or high dose, single or two shots; roughly five received placebo; per-sample allocation not given. The investigators took samples on day 63 after the first vaccine or placebo injection. Sequenced by immunoSEQ multiplex PCR; TCRdb stores in-frame clones only, minus some. The sample consists of hundreds of thousands of clones, 90% of them appearing once. The specimen comprised peripheral blood, sampled in a trial of Ad26.COV2.S vaccine versus placebo. All receptors come from a person between 18 and 65 years old who received the Ad26.COV2.S COVID-19 vaccine or a placebo.

This clone has a handful of counts. The V and J genes are TRBV6-2 or TRBV6-3 and TRBJ1-2; D perhaps matches TRBD1 (5 bases). The CDR3 is 12 amino acids. The ends were cut back, 4 bases at V and 3 bases at J, with 6 bases in the middle. The germline CDR1 and CDR2 sequences are MNHEY and SVGEGT. The CDR3 loop is CASSLTDYGYTF. CDR3 nucleotide sequence: TGTGCCAGCAGTTTGACAGACTATGGCTACACCTTC.

This clone has a handful of counts. The gene calls are TRBV6-5 and TRBJ1-2, with D perhaps TRBD1 (5 bases). The CDR3 length is 13 residues. The germline gives CDR1 MNHEY, CDR2 SVGAGI. Deletions cut 7 bases from V and 4 bases from J, with 13 bases between. The CDR3 is CASTYQGAYGYTF. The CDR3 region has the DNA TGTGCCAGCACCTATCAGGGAGCCTATGGCTACACCTTC.

This chain links TRBV6-2 or TRBV6-3 with TRBJ2-1, with 9 positions matching TRBD1. V lost 6 bases to trimming and J lost 3 bases; unmatched junction nucleotides: 6. This CDR3 is built from 15 residues. Germline CDR1 and CDR2: MNHEY and SVGEGT. Here the CDR3 DNA reads TGTGCCAGCAGCCCTCCGACAGGGGGCTACAATGAGCAGTTCTTC. Translating gives CASSPPTGGYNEQFF.

V usage is TRBV6-5 and J usage is TRBJ1-1; tentative D call: TRBD1 (6 bases). The V end was cut by 0 bases, the J end by 7 bases, with 18 bases between. Germline assignment: CDR1 MNHEY and CDR2 SVGAGI. This CDR3 region has 16 residues. CDR3 DNA sequence: TGTGCCAGCAGTTACTCGCGGGGGGCGGCGAGGGGTGAAGCTTTCTTT. This translates into CASSYSRGAARGEAFF.

The rearrangement joins TRBV11-2 to TRBJ2-7, with 7 bases aligning to TRBD2. This CDR3 contains 15 residues. Germline CDR1 SGHAT, CDR2 FQNNGV. V gave up 1 base and J gave up 4 bases; unmatched junction bases: 7. In DNA form, the CDR3 reads TGTGCCAGCAGCTTAGTGGGGAGCGGGGTTTACGAGCAGTACTTC. The encoded protein is CASSLVGSGVYEQYF. The variable domain in full, completed from reference TRBV11-2 and TRBJ2-7, reads EAGVAQSPRYKIIEKRQSVAFWCNPISGHATLYWYQQILGQGPKLLIQFQNNGVVDDSQLPKDRFSAERLKGVDSTLKIQPAKLEDSAVYLCASSLVGSGVYEQYFGPGTRLTVT.

V is TRBV18 and J is TRBJ2-3; tentatively, D is TRBD1 or TRBD2 (7 bases each). Germline values: CDR1 KGHSH, CDR2 LQKENI. Between the trimmed V and J ends, which lost 1 base and 3 bases, there was a span of 11 bases. The CDR3 is made up of 15 amino acids. The CDR3 sequence: CASSPLQGGTDTQYF. The CDR3 DNA sequence: TGTGCCAGCTCACCACTCCAGGGGGGGACAGATACGCAGTATTTT.

CDR3 sequence: CASRAEGFYGYTF. The DNA for the CDR3 is TGTGCCAGCAGGGCCGAGGGGTTCTATGGCTACACCTTC. This chain links TRBV6-5 with TRBJ1-2; the D gene is possibly TRBD1 (5 bases). This CDR3 is 13 amino acids long. Trimming pared 6 bases from V and 4 bases from J, leaving 12 bases between. Germline values: CDR1 MNHEY, CDR2 SVGAGI.

The chain is built from TRBV19 and TRBJ2-1; the match to TRBD1 covers 7 bases. The CDR3 loop spans 16 amino acids. With V trimmed by 3 bases and J by 0 bases, 5 bases remained unmatched. Germline CDR1 LNHDA, CDR2 SQIVND (reference sequence). CDR3 residues: CASSILGQVSYNEQFF. The CDR3 DNA reads TGTGCCAGTAGTATCCTTGGACAGGTCTCCTACAATGAGCAGTTCTTC.

The chain carries TRBV29-1 and TRBJ2-7, with D perhaps TRBD1 or TRBD2 (5 bases each). From germline, CDR1 is SQVTM and CDR2 ANQGSEA. This CDR3 comprises 13 residues. V dropped 0 bases and J dropped 3 bases, with 9 bases sitting between them. The CDR3 DNA follows: TGCAGCGTTGAAGAAGAGGGGAGCTACGAGCAGTACTTC. This codes for CSVEEEGSYEQYF.

The chain employs TRBV15 and TRBJ1-5; D not certain. V lost 5 bases, J lost 5 bases, and 16 bases lay in between. The CDR3 covers 15 residues. Germline V gene lookup returns CDR1 LNHNV and CDR2 YYDKDF (reference sequence). As DNA, the CDR3 is TGTGCCACCAGCGGACGGGGTACGGATGATCAGCCCCAGCATTTT. Its protein is CATSGRGTDDQPQHF.

The chain has TRBV18 and TRBJ1-5, with a weak D call TRBD1 (6 bases). V was cut by 5 bases and J by 4 bases, with 12 bases left in between. Per the germline V gene, CDR1 is KGHSH and CDR2 is LQKENI. The CDR3 runs to 14 residues. The CDR3 loop is CASSTTGWNQPQHF. In nucleotides, the CDR3 is TGTGCCAGCTCAACTACAGGGTGGAATCAGCCCCAGCATTTT. Combining the CDR3 with reference TRBV18 and TRBJ1-5 gives the whole variable domain NAGVMQNPRHLVRRRGQEARLRCSPMKGHSHVYWYRQLPEEGLKFMVYLQKENIIDESGMPKERFSAEFPKEGPSILRIQQVVRGDSAAYFCASSTTGWNQPQHFGDGTRLSIL.

The gene calls are TRBV5-8 and TRBJ1-5; D gene unclear. This CDR3 spans 13 amino acids. Looked up from germline, CDR1 is SGHTS and CDR2 is YDEGEE. The V end was cut by 5 bases, the J end by 6 bases, with 12 bases between. This chain's CDR3 is CASRVAGSQPQHF. CDR3 coding DNA: TGTGCCAGCAGAGTGGCCGGGTCTCAGCCCCAGCATTTT.

The chain couples TRBV7-8 to TRBJ2-7, with TRBD1 matching 7 bases. The CDR3 contains 14 residues. Per the germline V gene, CDR1 is SGHVS and CDR2 is FQNEAQ. Trimming removed 5 bases from V and 1 base from J; junction bases left unmatched: 5. The CDR3 is CASSKDRQSYEQYF. The DNA for the CDR3 is TGTGCCAGCAGCAAGGACAGGCAGTCCTACGAGCAGTACTTC.

V usage is TRBV27 and J usage is TRBJ2-1; 13 bases match TRBD2. The CDR3 has 15 amino acids. Unmatched junction bases numbered 9, after V lost 6 bases and J lost 10 bases. CDR1 is MNHEY, CDR2 SMNVEV, per germline (reference sequence). CDR3 sequence: CASRVGLAGVGEQFF. The CDR3 nucleotides read TGTGCCAGCAGGGTAGGACTAGCGGGAGTGGGGGAGCAGTTCTTC.

V is TRBV4-2 and J is TRBJ2-5, with 11 bases fitting TRBD2. V trimming: 1 base; J trimming: 5 bases; junction bases outside the gene matches: 3. The CDR3 has 15 amino acids. The germline CDR1 and CDR2 sequences are LGHNA and YNFKEQ. CDR3 nucleotide sequence: TGTGCCAGCAGCCAAGCACTAGCGGGAGTGGAGACCCAGTACTTC. Its translation: CASSQALAGVETQYF.

The rearrangement joins TRBV7-3 to TRBJ2-1; 8 positions match TRBD2. Trimming took 7 bases from V and 5 from J; bases not matched to a gene: 7. CDR3 length equals 14 residues. CDR1 is SGHTA, CDR2 FQGTGA, per germline. This CDR3 reads CASKMTSANNEQFF. CDR3 nucleotide sequence: TGTGCCAGCAAAATGACTAGCGCAAACAATGAGCAGTTCTTC.

This chain links TRBV4-2 with TRBJ2-3; TRBD2 aligns across 8 bases. Germline V lookup: CDR1 LGHNA, CDR2 YNFKEQ. The CDR3 is 17 residues long. The junction had 10 bases not matched to a gene; V was cut back by 3 bases and J by 2 bases. The CDR3 reads CASSHTRAGEYTDTQYF. CDR3 nucleotides: TGTGCCAGCAGCCACACCCGAGCGGGAGAGTACACAGATACGCAGTATTTT.

This clone has only one observation. This rearrangement joins TRBV10-3 to TRBJ1-2, with D possibly matching TRBD1 (5 bases). V was shortened by 5 bases and J by 4 bases, with 23 bases between the two germline ends. CDR1 and CDR2 (germline): ENHRY, SYGVKD. This CDR3 comprises 17 residues. For the CDR3, the DNA is TGTGCCATCAGTAAGCTACCGGGGACCCCCAGATTCTATGGCTACACCTTC. Its translation: CAISKLPGTPRFYGYTF.

V and J are TRBV19 and TRBJ2-3, with unresolved D. V gave up 3 bases and J gave up 5 bases, with 6 bases separating them. The CDR3 extends over 12 amino acids. Germline V gives CDR1 LNHDA, CDR2 SQIVND (reference sequence). The CDR3 sequence is CASSMREDTQYF. In DNA, the CDR3 is TGTGCCAGTAGTATGCGAGAAGATACGCAGTATTTT.

The V and J genes are TRBV6-5 and TRBJ1-6, with D unresolved. Germline CDR1 MNHEY, CDR2 SVGAGI. The CDR3 sequence is 16 residues long. V gave up 1 base and J gave up 7 bases, with 14 bases separating them. The CDR3 protein is CASSYLLPDVNSPLHF. The DNA of the CDR3 is TGTGCCAGCAGTTACTTACTTCCGGACGTAAATTCACCCCTCCACTTT.

The chain uses TRBV27 and TRBJ1-5; D ambiguous. CDR1 and CDR2 (germline): MNHEY, SMNVEV (reference sequence). Trimming removed 6 bases at V and 0 bases at J, with 18 bases between. The CDR3 is 17 residues long. The CDR3 nucleotides read TGTGCCAGCAGCTCGACCTTAGGCCCATATAGCAATCAGCCCCAGCATTTT. Its translation is CASSSTLGPYSNQPQHF.

The V and J genes are TRBV7-3 and TRBJ2-1; possible D gene TRBD2, 5 bases. The CDR3 spans 15 residues. Germline CDR1 and CDR2: SGHTA and FQGTGA. Between the trimmed V and J ends, which lost 5 bases and 4 bases, there was a span of 15 bases. Written as DNA, the CDR3 is TGTGCCAGCAGCGTGGGAGTGAATCAGTACAATGAGCAGTTCTTC. It encodes CASSVGVNQYNEQFF.

The rearrangement uses TRBV7-9 and TRBJ2-1; D is unresolved. In germline, CDR1 is SEHNR, CDR2 FQNEAQ (reference sequence). Trimming stripped 5 bases from V and 10 bases from J, with 15 bases between. The CDR3 contains 13 residues. As DNA, the CDR3 is TGTGCCAGCAGCCTCACCCCGTATACCGAGCAGTTCTTC. Translated: CASSLTPYTEQFF.

Here the CDR3 reads CASSLGLAGVHETQYF. The CDR3 nucleotides are TGTGCCAGCAGCTTAGGACTAGCGGGAGTCCACGAGACCCAGTACTTC. The V call is TRBV11-3, the J call TRBJ2-5, with TRBD2 matching 12 bases. Trimming at V came to 1 base and at J to 5 bases, leaving 5 bases not matched to a gene. Per germline, CDR1 SGHNT and CDR2 YENEEA. This CDR3 region has 16 residues.

The chain joins TRBV7-2 to TRBJ2-2, with 9 bases matching TRBD2. The CDR3 has 16 residues. The V and J ends lost 5 bases and 0 bases, in that order; junction bases with no gene match: 4. Per the germline V gene, CDR1 is SGHTA and CDR2 is FQGNSA. The CDR3 region is CASSPRLAANTGELFF. In DNA form, the CDR3 reads TGTGCCAGCAGCCCCCGACTAGCGGCGAACACCGGGGAGCTGTTTTTT.